The next 9 T cell receptor beta chains were all read from a single sample in a study of metastatic and nonmetastatic thyroid tumors. TCRdb reanalyzed the PCR reads via MiXCR. The sample contains around 8,700 clones, 26% of which appear only once. Not a single patient had been given any form of treatment at any point before undergoing thyroid surgery. The sample comprised adjacent normal tissue. These receptors all stem from a female donor with papillary thyroid cancer or a benign thyroid nodule (not recorded which). Some clones in this sample may be carry-over from other donors' samples.

The V and J genes are TRBV20-1 and TRBJ2-1; 8 nucleotides line up with TRBD1. The CDR3 extends over 14 amino acids. Germline-derived CDR1 and CDR2 are DFQATT and SNEGSKA (reference sequence). V lost 5 bases, J lost 5 bases, and 8 bases stayed unmatched. The CDR3 DNA is TGCAGTGCTCCCCGCAGGGGGCGTAACAATGAGCAGTTCTTC. It is translated as CSAPRRGRNNEQFF.

V usage is TRBV24-1 and J usage is TRBJ1-1; no firm D call. The germline V gene has CDR1 KGHDR and CDR2 SFDVKD. Trimming stripped 6 bases from V and 1 base from J, with 5 bases between. The CDR3 contains 12 residues. As DNA, the CDR3 is TGTGCCACCAGTAAAGGGAACACTGAAGCTTTCTTT. The encoded protein is CATSKGNTEAFF.

In this sample, this clone turned up a few times. This chain connects TRBV28 to TRBJ1-4; perhaps TRBD1 as D (5 bases). Germline V CDR1 and CDR2: MDHEN, SYDVKM. The CDR3 spans 16 residues. Deletions cut 4 bases from V and 8 bases from J, with 20 bases between. CDR3 in DNA: TGTGCCAGCAGTTCCGACTCCGGGGCCTTGGGGGAAAAACTGTTTTTT. Translation: CASSSDSGALGEKLFF.

The chain combines TRBV30 with TRBJ1-1; D might be TRBD1 (5 bases). CDR1 GTSNPN and CDR2 SVGIG come from the germline V gene (reference sequence). The CDR3 totals 13 residues. Between the trimmed V and J ends, which lost 1 base and 6 bases, there was a span of 12 bases. The CDR3 reads CAWSAGMGAEAFF. The CDR3 bases are TGTGCCTGGAGTGCCGGTATGGGGGCTGAAGCTTTCTTT.

This clone is classed as medium-sized (0.01 to 0.1%). This chain joins TRBV28 and TRBJ1-5, with unresolved D. Germline V gives CDR1 MDHEN, CDR2 SYDVKM. The CDR3 totals 14 residues. Trimming removed 2 bases from V and 0 bases from J, with 5 bases in between. CDR3 bases: TGTGCCAGCAGTTTACTCAGTAGCAATCAGCCCCAGCATTTT. As protein: CASSLLSSNQPQHF. Looking up the rest from reference TRBV28 and TRBJ1-5 gives the full variable domain: DVKVTQSSRYLVKRTGEKVFLECVQDMDHENMFWYRQDPGLGLRLIYFSYDVKMKEKGDIPEGYSVSREKKERFSLILESASTNQTSMYLCASSLLSSNQPQHFGDGTRLSIL.

This clone was detected many times. The chain has TRBV9 and TRBJ2-6; D call uncertain. The V end was cut by 1 base, the J end by 0 bases, with 8 bases between. The CDR3 contains 16 residues. CDR1 and CDR2 from the germline V gene are SGDLS and YYNGEE. In DNA form, the CDR3 reads TGTGCCAGCAGCGTATCAGGCACCTCTGGGGCCAACGTCCTGACTTTC. Protein: CASSVSGTSGANVLTF.

This chain connects TRBV28 to TRBJ1-1; D gene unclear. The germline CDR1 and CDR2 sequences are MDHEN and SYDVKM. The ends were cut back, 8 bases at V and 3 bases at J, with 4 bases in the middle. The CDR3 has 10 residues. CDR3 coding DNA: TGTGCCAGCCTCGACACTGAAGCTTTCTTT. It translates to CASLDTEAFF. Full variable domain (missing parts from reference TRBV28 and TRBJ1-1): DVKVTQSSRYLVKRTGEKVFLECVQDMDHENMFWYRQDPGLGLRLIYFSYDVKMKEKGDIPEGYSVSREKKERFSLILESASTNQTSMYLCASLDTEAFFGQGTRLTVV.

In its sample, this clone was seen a few times. A junction end diverges from the germline sequence, so it may reflect a read error. The rearrangement joins TRBV28 to TRBJ1-5; D is ambiguous. The length of the CDR3 is 13 residues. Germline CDR1 and CDR2: MDHEN and SYDVKM. CDR3 sequence (DNA): TGCGCCGTGGAGGCCGGGATCAATCAGCCCCAGCATTTT. This encodes CAVEAGINQPQHF.

This clone qualifies as medium-sized (0.01 to 0.1%). This CDR3 reads CASSPMGGAGGELFF. As DNA, the CDR3 is TGTGCCAGTAGCCCTATGGGGGGCGCAGGCGGGGAGCTGTTTTTT. The chain is built from TRBV19 and TRBJ2-2; the D gene could be TRBD1 or TRBD2 (6 bases each). V was pared by 6 bases and J by 7 bases, with 18 bases between. The CDR3 runs to 15 residues. Germline V gene lookup returns CDR1 LNHDA and CDR2 SQIVND (reference sequence).